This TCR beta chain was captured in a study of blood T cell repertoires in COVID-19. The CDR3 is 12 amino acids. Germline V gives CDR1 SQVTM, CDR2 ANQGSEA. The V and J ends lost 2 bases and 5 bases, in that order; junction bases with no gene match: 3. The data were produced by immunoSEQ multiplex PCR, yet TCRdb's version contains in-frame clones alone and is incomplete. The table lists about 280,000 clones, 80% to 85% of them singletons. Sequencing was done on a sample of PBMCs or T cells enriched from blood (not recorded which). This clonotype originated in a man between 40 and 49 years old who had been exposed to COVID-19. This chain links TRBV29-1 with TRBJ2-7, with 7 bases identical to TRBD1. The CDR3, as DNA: TGCAGCGTTGAAAGGGACAGAGACGAGCAGTACTTC. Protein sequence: CSVERDRDEQYF.